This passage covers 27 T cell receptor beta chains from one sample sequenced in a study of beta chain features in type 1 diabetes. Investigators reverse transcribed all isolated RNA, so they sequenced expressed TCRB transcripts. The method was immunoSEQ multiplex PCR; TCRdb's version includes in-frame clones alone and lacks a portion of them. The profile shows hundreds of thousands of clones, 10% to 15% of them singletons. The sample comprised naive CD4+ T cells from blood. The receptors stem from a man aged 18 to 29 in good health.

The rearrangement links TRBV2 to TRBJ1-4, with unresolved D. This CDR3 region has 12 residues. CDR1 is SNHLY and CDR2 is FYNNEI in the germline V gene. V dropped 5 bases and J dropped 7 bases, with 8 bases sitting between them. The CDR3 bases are TGTGCCAGCAGTCCTCTTAGTGAAAAACTGTTTTTT. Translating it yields CASSPLSEKLFF.

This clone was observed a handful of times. The CDR3 spells CASSLLRRYEQYF. The CDR3 coding sequence is TGTGCCAGCAGTTTACTTAGGCGGTACGAGCAGTACTTC. The chain links TRBV28 to TRBJ2-7; D is ambiguous. Looked up from germline, CDR1 is MDHEN and CDR2 is SYDVKM. V was clipped by 2 bases and J by 4 bases, with 9 bases between them. This CDR3 contains 13 residues. Complete variable domain (other parts from reference TRBV28 and TRBJ2-7): DVKVTQSSRYLVKRTGEKVFLECVQDMDHENMFWYRQDPGLGLRLIYFSYDVKMKEKGDIPEGYSVSREKKERFSLILESASTNQTSMYLCASSLLRRYEQYFGPGTRLTVT.

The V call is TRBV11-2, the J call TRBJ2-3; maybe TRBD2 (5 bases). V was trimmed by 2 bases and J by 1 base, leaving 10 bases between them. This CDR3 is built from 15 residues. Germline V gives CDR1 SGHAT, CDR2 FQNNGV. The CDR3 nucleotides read TGTGCCAGCAGCTTAATCGGGGATCGCACAGATACGCAGTATTTT. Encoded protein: CASSLIGDRTDTQYF.

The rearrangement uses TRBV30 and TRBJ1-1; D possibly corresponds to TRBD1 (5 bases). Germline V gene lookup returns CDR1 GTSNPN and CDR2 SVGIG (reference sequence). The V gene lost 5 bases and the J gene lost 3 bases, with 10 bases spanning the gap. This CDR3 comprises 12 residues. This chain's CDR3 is CAWGRGYTEAFF. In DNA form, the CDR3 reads TGTGCCTGGGGGAGGGGATACACTGAAGCTTTCTTT.

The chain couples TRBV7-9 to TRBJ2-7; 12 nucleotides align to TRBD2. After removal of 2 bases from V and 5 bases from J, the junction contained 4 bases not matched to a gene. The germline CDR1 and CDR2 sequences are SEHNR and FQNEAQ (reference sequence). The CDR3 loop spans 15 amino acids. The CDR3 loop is CASSLLAGGPNEQYF. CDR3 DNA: TGTGCCAGCAGCTTACTAGCGGGAGGGCCCAACGAGCAGTACTTC.

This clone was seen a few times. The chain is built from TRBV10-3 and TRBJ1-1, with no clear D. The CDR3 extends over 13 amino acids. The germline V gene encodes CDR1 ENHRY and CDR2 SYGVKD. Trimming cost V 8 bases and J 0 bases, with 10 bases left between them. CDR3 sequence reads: CAIRLMVNTEAFF. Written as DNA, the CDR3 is TGTGCCATCCGACTAATGGTGAACACTGAAGCTTTCTTT.

The CDR3 region has the DNA TGTGCCAGCACCCGTACGGGGGAGACCCAGTACTTC. It yields the protein CASTRTGETQYF. This chain uses TRBV6-5 with TRBJ2-5, with a weak D call TRBD2 (5 bases). The CDR3 spans 12 residues. Germline assignment: CDR1 MNHEY and CDR2 SVGAGI. Trimming took off 7 bases at V and 5 bases at J, with 11 bases between the two ends.

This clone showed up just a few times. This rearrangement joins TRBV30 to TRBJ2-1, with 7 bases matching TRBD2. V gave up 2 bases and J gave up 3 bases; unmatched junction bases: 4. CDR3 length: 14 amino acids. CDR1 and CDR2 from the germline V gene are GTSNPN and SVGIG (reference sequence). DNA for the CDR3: TGTGCCTGGAGTCAGACGGGGGGCTACAATGAGCAGTTCTTC. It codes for CAWSQTGGYNEQFF.

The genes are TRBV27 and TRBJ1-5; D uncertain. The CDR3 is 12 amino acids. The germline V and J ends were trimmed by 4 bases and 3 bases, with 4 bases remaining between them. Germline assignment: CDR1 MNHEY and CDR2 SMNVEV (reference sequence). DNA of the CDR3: TGTGCCAGCAGTTCTATCAATCAGCCCCAGCATTTT. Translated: CASSSINQPQHF.

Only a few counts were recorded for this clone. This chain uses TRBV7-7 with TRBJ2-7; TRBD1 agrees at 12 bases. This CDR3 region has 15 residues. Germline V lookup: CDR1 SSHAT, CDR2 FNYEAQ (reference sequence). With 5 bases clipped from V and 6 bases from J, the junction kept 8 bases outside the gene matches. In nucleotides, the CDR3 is TGTGCCAGCAGCCAAGCCGGGACAGGGGGCGGCGAGCAGTACTTC. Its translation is CASSQAGTGGGEQYF.

The CDR3 reads CASSPKIAGQARTGELFF. DNA of the CDR3: TGTGCCAGCTCACCAAAGATCGCGGGACAGGCTCGAACCGGGGAGCTGTTTTTT. This rearrangement joins TRBV18 to TRBJ2-2; 8 bases map to TRBD1. There are 18 residues in the CDR3. Trimming removed 2 bases from V and 5 bases from J; junction bases left unmatched: 13. Germline CDR1 reads KGHSH; CDR2 reads LQKENI.

CDR3 bases: TGTGCCAGCAGTGTAAGGCGGGAGCGGGTCGGGGAGCTGTTTTTT. Its translation is CASSVRRERVGELFF. This rearrangement joins TRBV2 to TRBJ2-2, with TRBD2 identical over 7 bases. CDR3 length equals 15 residues. Germline CDR1 SNHLY, CDR2 FYNNEI. The V and J ends lost 4 bases and 7 bases, in that order; junction bases with no gene match: 9.

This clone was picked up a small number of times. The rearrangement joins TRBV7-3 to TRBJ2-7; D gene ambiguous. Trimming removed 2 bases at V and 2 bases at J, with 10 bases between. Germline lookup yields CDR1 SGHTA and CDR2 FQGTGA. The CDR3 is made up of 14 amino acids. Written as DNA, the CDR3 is TGTGCCAGCAGCTTAGGAGCTCTCCCCTACGAGCAGTACTTC. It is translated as CASSLGALPYEQYF.

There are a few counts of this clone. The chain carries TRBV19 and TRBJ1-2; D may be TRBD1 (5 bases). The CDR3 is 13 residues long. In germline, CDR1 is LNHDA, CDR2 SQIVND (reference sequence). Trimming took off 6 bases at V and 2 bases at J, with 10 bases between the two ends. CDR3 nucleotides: TGTGCCAGTAGCCAGGGATGGAACTATGGCTACACCTTC. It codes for CASSQGWNYGYTF.

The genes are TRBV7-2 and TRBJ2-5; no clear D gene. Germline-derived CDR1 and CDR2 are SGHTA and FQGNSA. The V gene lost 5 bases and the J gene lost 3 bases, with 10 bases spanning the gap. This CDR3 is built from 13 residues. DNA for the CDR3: TGTGCCAGCAGCATCAGACGGGAAGAGACCCAGTACTTC. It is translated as CASSIRREETQYF. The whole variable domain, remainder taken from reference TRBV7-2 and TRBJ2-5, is GAGVSQSPSNKVTEKGKDVELRCDPISGHTALYWYRQSLGQGLEFLIYFQGNSAPDKSGLPSDRFSAERTGGSVSTLTIQRTQQEDSAVYLCASSIRREETQYFGPGTRLLVL.

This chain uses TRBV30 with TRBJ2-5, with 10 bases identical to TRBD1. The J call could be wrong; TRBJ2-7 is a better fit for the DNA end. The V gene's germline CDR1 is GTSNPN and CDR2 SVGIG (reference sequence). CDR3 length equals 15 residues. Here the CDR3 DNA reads TGTGCCTGGAAACCCGACCGGACAGGGGGCTACGAGCAGTACTTC. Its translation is CAWKPDRTGGYEQYF.

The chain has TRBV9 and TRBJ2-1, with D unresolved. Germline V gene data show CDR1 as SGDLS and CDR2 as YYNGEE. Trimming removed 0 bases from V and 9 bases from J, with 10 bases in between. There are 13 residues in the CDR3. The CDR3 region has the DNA TGTGCCAGCAGCGTAGCTGAGAGAGGTGAGCAGTTCTTC. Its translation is CASSVAERGEQFF. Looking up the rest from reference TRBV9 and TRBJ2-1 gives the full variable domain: DSGVTQTPKHLITATGQRVTLRCSPRSGDLSVYWYQQSLDQGLQFLIQYYNGEERAKGNILERFSAQQFPDLHSELNLSSLELGDSALYFCASSVAERGEQFFGPGTRLTVL.

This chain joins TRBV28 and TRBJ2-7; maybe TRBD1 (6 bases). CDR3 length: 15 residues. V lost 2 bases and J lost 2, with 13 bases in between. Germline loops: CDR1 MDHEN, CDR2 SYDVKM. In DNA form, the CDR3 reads TGTGCCAGCAGTTTAACCGGGACAAGGACCTACGAGCAGTACTTC. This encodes CASSLTGTRTYEQYF.

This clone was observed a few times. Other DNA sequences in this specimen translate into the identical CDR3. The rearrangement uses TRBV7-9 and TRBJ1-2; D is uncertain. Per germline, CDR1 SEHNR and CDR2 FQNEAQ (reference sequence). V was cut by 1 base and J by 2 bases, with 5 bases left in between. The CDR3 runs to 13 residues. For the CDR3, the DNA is TGTGCCAGCAGCTTAGACACGAACTATGGCTACACCTTC. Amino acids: CASSLDTNYGYTF.

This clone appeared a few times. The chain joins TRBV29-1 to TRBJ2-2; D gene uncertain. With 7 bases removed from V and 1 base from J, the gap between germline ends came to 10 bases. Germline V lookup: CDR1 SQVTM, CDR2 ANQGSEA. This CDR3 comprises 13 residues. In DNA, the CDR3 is TGCAGCGCCGTTCGGAGGAACACCGGGGAGCTGTTTTTT. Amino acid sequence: CSAVRRNTGELFF.

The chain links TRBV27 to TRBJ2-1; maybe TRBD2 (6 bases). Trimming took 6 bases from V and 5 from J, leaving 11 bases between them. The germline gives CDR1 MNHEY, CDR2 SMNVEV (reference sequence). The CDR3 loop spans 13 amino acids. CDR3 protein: CASSRGANNEQFF. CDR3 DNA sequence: TGTGCCAGCAGCCGCGGGGCGAACAATGAGCAGTTCTTC.

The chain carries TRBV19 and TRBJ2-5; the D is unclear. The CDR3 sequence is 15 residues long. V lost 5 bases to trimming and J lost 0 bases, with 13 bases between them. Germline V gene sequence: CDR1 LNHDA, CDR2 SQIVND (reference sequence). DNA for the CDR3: TGTGCCAGTAGTCAATACGCCGGAGACCAAGAGACCCAGTACTTC. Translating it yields CASSQYAGDQETQYF.

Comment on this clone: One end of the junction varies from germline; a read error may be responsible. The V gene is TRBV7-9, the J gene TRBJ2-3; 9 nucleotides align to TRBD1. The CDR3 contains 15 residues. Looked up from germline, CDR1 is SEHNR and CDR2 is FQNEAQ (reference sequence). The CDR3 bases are TGCGCCAGCAGCCAAGACGGGACAGGGTTAGATACGCAGTATTTT. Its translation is CASSQDGTGLDTQYF.

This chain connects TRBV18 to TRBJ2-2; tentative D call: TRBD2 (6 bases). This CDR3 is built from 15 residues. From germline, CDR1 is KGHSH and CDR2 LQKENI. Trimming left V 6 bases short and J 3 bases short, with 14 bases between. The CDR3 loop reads CASSYSREDTGELFF. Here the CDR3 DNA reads TGTGCCAGCTCCTACTCGCGGGAAGACACCGGGGAGCTGTTTTTT.

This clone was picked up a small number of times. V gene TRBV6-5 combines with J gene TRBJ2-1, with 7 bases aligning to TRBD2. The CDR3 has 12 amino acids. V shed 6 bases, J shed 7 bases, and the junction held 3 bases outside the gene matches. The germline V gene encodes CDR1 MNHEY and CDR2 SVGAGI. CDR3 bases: TGTGCCAGCAGCCGCGGGAGAAATGAGCAGTTCTTC. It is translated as CASSRGRNEQFF.

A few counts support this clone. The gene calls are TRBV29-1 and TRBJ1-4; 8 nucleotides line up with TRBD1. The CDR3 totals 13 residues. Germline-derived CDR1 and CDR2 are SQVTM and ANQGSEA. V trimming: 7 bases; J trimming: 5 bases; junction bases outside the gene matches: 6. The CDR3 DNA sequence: TGCAGCGGCGGGACAGGTGAAAATGAAAAACTGTTTTTT. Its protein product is CSGGTGENEKLFF.

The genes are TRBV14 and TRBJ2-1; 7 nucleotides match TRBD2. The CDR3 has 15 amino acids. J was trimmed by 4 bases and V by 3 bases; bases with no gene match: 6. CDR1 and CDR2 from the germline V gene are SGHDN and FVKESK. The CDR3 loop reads CASSHTSGMYNEQFF. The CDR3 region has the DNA TGTGCCAGCAGCCATACCAGCGGGATGTACAATGAGCAGTTCTTC.